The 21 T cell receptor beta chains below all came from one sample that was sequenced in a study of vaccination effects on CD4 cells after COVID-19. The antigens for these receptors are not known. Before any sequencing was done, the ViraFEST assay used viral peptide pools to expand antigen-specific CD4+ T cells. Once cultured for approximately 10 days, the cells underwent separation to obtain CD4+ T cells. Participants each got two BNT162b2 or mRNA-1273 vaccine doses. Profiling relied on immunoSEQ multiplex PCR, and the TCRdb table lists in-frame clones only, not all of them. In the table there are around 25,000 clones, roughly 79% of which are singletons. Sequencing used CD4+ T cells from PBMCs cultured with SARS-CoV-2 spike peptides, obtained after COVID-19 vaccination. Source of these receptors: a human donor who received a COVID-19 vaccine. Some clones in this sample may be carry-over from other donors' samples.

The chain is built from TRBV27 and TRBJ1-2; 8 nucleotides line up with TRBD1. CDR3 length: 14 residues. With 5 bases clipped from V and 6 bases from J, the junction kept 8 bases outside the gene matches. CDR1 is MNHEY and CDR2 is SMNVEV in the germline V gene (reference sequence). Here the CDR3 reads CASSPTQGAHGYTF. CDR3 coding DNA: TGTGCCAGCAGTCCTACCCAGGGGGCCCATGGCTACACCTTC.

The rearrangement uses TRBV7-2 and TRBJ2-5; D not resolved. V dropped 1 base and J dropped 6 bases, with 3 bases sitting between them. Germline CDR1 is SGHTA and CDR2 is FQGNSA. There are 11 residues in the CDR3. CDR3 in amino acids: CASSLEKTQYF. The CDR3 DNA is TGTGCCAGCAGCTTAGAGAAGACCCAGTACTTC. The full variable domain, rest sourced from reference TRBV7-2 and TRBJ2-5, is GAGVSQSPSNKVTEKGKDVELRCDPISGHTALYWYRQSLGQGLEFLIYFQGNSAPDKSGLPSDRFSAERTGGSVSTLTIQRTQQEDSAVYLCASSLEKTQYFGPGTRLLVL.

The CDR3 DNA follows: TGTGCCAGCTCACCACCTTCGACGGACTACAATGAGCAGTTCTTC. Protein product: CASSPPSTDYNEQFF. The J gene is TRBJ2-1, the V gene TRBV18; D is undetermined. Deletions cut 0 bases from V and 3 bases from J, with 9 bases between. The CDR3 length is 15 residues. Looked up from germline, CDR1 is KGHSH and CDR2 is LQKENI.

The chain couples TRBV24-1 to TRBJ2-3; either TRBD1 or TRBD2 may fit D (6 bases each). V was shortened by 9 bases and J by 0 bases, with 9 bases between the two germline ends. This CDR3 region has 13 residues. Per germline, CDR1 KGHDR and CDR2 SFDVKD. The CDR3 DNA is TGTGCCACCGGGGGGCCTAGCACAGATACGCAGTATTTT. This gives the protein CATGGPSTDTQYF.

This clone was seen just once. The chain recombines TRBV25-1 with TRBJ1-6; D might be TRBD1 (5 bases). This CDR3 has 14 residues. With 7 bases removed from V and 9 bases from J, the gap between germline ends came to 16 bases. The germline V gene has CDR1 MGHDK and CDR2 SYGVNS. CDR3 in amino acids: CASTPGGVTSPLHF. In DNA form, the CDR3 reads TGTGCCAGCACTCCGGGGGGGGTAACTTCACCCCTCCACTTT.

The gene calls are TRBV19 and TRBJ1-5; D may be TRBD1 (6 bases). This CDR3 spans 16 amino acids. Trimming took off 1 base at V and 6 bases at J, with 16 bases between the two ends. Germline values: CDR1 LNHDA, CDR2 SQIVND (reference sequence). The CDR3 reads CASSIGGGRVLQPQHF. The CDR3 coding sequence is TGTGCCAGTAGTATAGGTGGGGGGCGGGTTCTTCAGCCCCAGCATTTT.

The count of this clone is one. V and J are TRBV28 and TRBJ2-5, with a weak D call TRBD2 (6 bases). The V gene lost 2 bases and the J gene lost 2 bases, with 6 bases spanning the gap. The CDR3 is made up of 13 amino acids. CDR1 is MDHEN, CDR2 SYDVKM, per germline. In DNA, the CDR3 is TGTGCCAGCAGTTTAGGGGGGCAAGAGACCCAGTACTTC. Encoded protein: CASSLGGQETQYF.

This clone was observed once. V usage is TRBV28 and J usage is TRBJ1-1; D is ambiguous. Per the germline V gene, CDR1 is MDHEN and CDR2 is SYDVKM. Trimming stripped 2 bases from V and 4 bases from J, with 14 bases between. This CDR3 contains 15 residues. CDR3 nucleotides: TGTGCCAGCAGTTTACGTACTTCAATCCCCACTGAAGCTTTCTTT. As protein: CASSLRTSIPTEAFF. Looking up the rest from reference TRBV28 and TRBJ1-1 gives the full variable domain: DVKVTQSSRYLVKRTGEKVFLECVQDMDHENMFWYRQDPGLGLRLIYFSYDVKMKEKGDIPEGYSVSREKKERFSLILESASTNQTSMYLCASSLRTSIPTEAFFGQGTRLTVV.

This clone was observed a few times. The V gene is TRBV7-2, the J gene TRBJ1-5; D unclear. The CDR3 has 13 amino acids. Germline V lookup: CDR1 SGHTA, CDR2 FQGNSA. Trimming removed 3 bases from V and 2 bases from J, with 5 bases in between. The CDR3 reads CASSLQGNQPQHF. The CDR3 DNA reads TGTGCCAGCAGCTTGCAAGGCAATCAGCCCCAGCATTTT.

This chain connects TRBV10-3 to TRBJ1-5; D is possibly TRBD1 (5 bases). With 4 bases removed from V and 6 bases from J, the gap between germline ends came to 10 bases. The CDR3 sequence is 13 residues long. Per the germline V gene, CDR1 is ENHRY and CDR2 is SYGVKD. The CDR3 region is CAISGQGTQPQHF. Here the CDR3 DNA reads TGTGCCATCAGTGGGCAGGGAACTCAGCCCCAGCATTTT.

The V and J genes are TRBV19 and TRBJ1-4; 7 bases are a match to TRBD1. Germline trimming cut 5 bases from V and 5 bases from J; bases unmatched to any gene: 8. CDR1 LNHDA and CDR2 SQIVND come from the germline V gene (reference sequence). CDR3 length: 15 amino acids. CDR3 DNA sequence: TGTGCCAGTAGTGTTTTGGGACAGAAAAATGAAAAACTGTTTTTT. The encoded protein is CASSVLGQKNEKLFF.

CDR3 amino acids: CASSLSSVVSTQYF. The CDR3 DNA sequence: TGTGCCAGCAGCTTAAGTTCGGTCGTATCGACCCAGTACTTC. The chain recombines TRBV7-9 with TRBJ2-5, with no clear D. The CDR3 runs to 14 residues. The germline CDR1 and CDR2 sequences are SEHNR and FQNEAQ (reference sequence). Trimming removed 2 bases at V and 7 bases at J, with 14 bases between.

The DNA of the CDR3 is TGTGCCACCAGTGATAGCGGGACAGAAGGCAATCAGCCCCAGCATTTT. It is translated as CATSDSGTEGNQPQHF. This chain links TRBV24-1 with TRBJ1-5; 7 bases line up with TRBD1. CDR3 length: 16 amino acids. Germline-derived CDR1 and CDR2 are KGHDR and SFDVKD. The J segment lost 2 bases and the V segment lost 3 bases, leaving 6 bases of the junction unmatched.

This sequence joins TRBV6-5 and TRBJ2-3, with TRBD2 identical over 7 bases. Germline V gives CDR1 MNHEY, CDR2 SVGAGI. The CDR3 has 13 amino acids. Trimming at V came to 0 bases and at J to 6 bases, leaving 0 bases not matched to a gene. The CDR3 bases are TGTGCCAGCAGTTACTCGCGGGGGGATACGCAGTATTTT. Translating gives CASSYSRGDTQYF.

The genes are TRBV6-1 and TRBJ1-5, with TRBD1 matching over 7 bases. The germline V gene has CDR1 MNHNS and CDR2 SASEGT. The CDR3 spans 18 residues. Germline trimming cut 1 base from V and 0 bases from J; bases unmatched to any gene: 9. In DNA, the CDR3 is TGTGCCAGCAGTGAAGACGGGACAGAGAATTATAGCAATCAGCCCCAGCATTTT. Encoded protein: CASSEDGTENYSNQPQHF.

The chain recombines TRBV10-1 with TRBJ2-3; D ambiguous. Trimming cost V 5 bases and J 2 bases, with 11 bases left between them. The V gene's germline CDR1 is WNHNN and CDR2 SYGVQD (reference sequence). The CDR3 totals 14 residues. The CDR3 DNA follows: TGCGCCAGCAGTCTAACACGATCCACAGATACGCAGTATTTT. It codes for CASSLTRSTDTQYF.

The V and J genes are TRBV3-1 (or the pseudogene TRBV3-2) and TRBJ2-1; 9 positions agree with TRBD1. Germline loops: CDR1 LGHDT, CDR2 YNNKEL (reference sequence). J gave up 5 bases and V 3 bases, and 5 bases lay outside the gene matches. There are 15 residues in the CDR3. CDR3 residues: CASSQGQGGNNEQFF. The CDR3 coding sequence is TGTGCCAGCAGCCAGGGACAGGGTGGAAACAATGAGCAGTTCTTC.

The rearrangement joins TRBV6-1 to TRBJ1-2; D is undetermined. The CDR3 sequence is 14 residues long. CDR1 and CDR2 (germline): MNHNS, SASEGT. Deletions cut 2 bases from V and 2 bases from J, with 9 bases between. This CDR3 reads CASSENLGNYGYTF. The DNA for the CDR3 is TGTGCCAGCAGTGAAAATCTTGGGAACTATGGCTACACCTTC.

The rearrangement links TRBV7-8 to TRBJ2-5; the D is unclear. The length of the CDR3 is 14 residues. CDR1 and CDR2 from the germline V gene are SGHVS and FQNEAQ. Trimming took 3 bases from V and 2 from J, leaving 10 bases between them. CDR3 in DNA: TGTGCCAGCAGCTTTGGGCGGCAACAAGAGACCCAGTACTTC. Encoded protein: CASSFGRQQETQYF.

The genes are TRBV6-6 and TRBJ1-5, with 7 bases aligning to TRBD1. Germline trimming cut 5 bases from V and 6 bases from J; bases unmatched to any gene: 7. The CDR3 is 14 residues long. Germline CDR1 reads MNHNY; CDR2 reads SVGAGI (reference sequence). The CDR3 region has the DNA TGTGCCAGCAGTACAGGGAGGGGGCCTCAGCCCCAGCATTTT. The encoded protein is CASSTGRGPQPQHF.

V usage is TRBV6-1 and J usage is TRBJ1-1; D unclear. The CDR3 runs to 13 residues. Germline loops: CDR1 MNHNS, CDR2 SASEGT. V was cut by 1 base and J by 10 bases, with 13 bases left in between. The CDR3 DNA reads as TGTGCCAGCAGTGAAGTCGAGGCCTCAGGAGCTTTCTTT. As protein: CASSEVEASGAFF.